This T cell receptor (beta chain) comes out of a study of technical replicates of blood from a handful of donors. Germline V gives CDR1 SGHVS, CDR2 FNYEAQ. This CDR3 spans 16 amino acids. V lost 1 base, J lost 4 bases, and 16 bases lay in between. Method: immunoSEQ multiplex PCR; TCRdb's copy keeps in-frame clones and lacks some. There are around 50,000 clones in the sample; approximately 94% occur only once, and 0.3% to 0.4% lies in the top ten. What was sequenced was T cells isolated from PBMCs. The receptor's source is a human donor in good health. The chain employs TRBV7-6 and TRBJ2-5, with no clear D. The DNA for the CDR3 is TGTGCCAGCAGCTTAGTCGTGAGGTTCCCCCCAGAGACCCAGTACTTC. This gives the protein CASSLVVRFPPETQYF.